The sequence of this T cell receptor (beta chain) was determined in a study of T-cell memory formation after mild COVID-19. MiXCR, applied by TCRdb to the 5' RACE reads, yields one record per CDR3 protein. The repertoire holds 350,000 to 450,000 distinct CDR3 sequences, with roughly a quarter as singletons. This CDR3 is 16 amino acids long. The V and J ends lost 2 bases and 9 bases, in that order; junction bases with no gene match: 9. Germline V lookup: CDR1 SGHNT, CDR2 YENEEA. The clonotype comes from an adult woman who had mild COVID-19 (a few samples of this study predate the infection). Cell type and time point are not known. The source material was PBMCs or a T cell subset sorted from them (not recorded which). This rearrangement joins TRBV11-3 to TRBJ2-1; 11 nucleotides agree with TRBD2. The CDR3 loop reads CASSLSATSGSSEQFF. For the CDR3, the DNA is TGTGCCAGCAGCTTATCAGCAACTAGCGGGAGCTCTGAGCAGTTCTTC.